Listed here is a single TCR beta chain. This clonotype has at least ten counts. Its antigen is still unknown. Base qualities are not recorded, but no much larger clone differs from it by a single base. Amplification of TCR beta CDR3 regions was carried out from RNA transcripts. A first-round RT-PCR of the TCR CDR3 used the HTBI primer set with the Qiagen OneStep RT-PCR kit. A second multiplex PCR round built the libraries, followed by size selection and purification. Sequencing of the libraries was done on an Illumina HiSeq2000 using paired-end 100 bp reads. The paper's data handling went like this. SOAPnuke was used to process the raw data, removing reads that contained adapters or uncalled bases, had a mean Phred below 15, or lacked an exact match to the constant primer or identifier. High-quality paired reads were merged with COPE v1.2.5, and unique nucleotide sequences were defined as clonotypes. Clonotypes were aligned to IMGT TRBV, TRBD and TRBJ reference segments using MiTCR v1.1. Only V-J combinations with frequency above 0.0001, covering roughly 99% of repertoires, were analysed. The TCS score was defined as F50 (clonal expansion) divided by E x V (chaos), with BLOSUM62-based TCRdist calculated between CDR3 peptides within each V-J. Welch's t-statistics and random forest reduced roughly 530 V-J features to about 12, which were used in a naive Bayes classifier (R e1071). TCRdb cleaned the public reads at Q25 with fastp, built clones with MiXCR and kept in-frame beta chains. Each entry merges the rows of one CDR3 protein and shows their most common DNA and genes. The V and J calls shown here were made by TCRdb, not taken from the authors' results. Present in this sample are 350,000 or so distinct CDR3 sequences, around a sixth of which were seen just once. Jointly, the top ten make up about 49% of the sample.

The data stem from a study of T cells in Graves' hyperthyroidism and ophthalmopathy (dated by TCRdb to 2018 to 2020). About the full investigation: Peripheral blood was collected at initial diagnosis, before any treatment. To identify TCR V-J signatures that set the groups apart, the researchers used a discovery cohort of about a hundred patients, made up of about 44 with Graves' ophthalmopathy and approximately 57 with stable Graves' hyperthyroidism. An independent validation cohort of around 19 hyperthyroidism patients and 15 or so patients who later progressed to ophthalmopathy tested prospective prediction of ophthalmopathy. The 100 discovery patients were randomly split 7:3 into training and test sets. The study also compared thyroid tissue and blood T-cell repertoires from 6 or 7 Graves' hyperthyroidism patients. After blood sampling, hyperthyroidism patients were treated with methimazole at a starting dose of 30 mg daily, and ophthalmopathy patients were treated with high-dose intravenous methylprednisolone. The paper reports TCR Vbeta CDR3 sequencing of fewer than 150 peripheral blood samples: 40 to 45 ophthalmopathy, 70 to 85 hyperthyroidism and about 17 progressor patients. Paper-wide results and their limitations: Sample size was not statistically predetermined, and blinding of investigators to group allocation was not performed. Most expanded thyroid clonotypes (frequency above 0.001) were also detected in blood, suggesting blood repertoires may reflect thyroid immune responses. Ophthalmopathy was separated from stable hyperthyroidism by a 13 V-J signature model, with just over 85% sensitivity and about 81% specificity obtained in cross-validation and 80%/75% obtained in testing. In validation, the model predicted progression to ophthalmopathy with about 71% sensitivity and approximately 78% specificity, a median of around 6.6 months before onset.

From the germline V gene, CDR1 is SQVTM and CDR2 is ANQGSEA. The CDR3 starts with the cysteine, ends with the phenylalanine, and has 12 residues. CDR3 DNA is the only sequence kept; it has 36 bases, read in frame from the first base. V and J are truncated by 4 bases and 4 bases respectively, leaving an intervening sequence of 8 bases. A patient counted as having stable Graves' hyperthyroidism if no progression to ophthalmopathy occurred over 18 months of follow-up. Hyperthyroidism patients were aged 18 to 65 years and newly diagnosed, with disease duration of less than 2 months. Exclusion was applied to patients with uncontrolled infections, other autoimmune diseases, pregnancy or lactation. Diagnoses were based on clinical symptoms, serum thyroxine and TRAb, thyroid ultrasound and orbital computed tomography. PBMCs were separated from roughly 10 ml of fresh peripheral blood using Ficoll-Paque density gradient centrifugation. Trizol reagent was used to extract total RNA, and RNA quality was then checked on an Agilent 2100 Bioanalyzer.

The sequence is built from TRBV29-1 and TRBJ2-1; the best D guess is TRBD2, with 5 bases matching. This receptor was identified in a woman between 45 and 60 years old with Graves' hyperthyroidism. Sequences were obtained from blood. The nucleotide sequence reads TGCAGCGTTGGAGGGCCGTACAATGAGCAGTTCTTC. It is translated as CSVGGPYNEQFF.